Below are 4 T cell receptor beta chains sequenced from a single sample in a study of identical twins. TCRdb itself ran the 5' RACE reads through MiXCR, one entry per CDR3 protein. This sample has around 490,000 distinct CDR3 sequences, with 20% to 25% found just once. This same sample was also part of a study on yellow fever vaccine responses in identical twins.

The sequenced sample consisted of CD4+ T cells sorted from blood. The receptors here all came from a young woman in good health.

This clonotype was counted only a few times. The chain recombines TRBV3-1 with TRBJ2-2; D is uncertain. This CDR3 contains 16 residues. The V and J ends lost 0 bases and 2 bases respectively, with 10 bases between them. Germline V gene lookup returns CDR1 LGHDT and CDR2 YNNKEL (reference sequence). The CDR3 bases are TGTGCCAGCAGCCAAGATTGGCACAGAAACACCGGGGAGCTGTTTTTT. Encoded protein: CASSQDWHRNTGELFF.

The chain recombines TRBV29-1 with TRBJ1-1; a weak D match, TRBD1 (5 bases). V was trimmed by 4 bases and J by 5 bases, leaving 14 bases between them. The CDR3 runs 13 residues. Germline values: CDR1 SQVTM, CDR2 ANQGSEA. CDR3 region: CSVVGAIITEAFF. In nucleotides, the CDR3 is TGCAGCGTTGTAGGGGCTATTATAACTGAAGCTTTCTTT.

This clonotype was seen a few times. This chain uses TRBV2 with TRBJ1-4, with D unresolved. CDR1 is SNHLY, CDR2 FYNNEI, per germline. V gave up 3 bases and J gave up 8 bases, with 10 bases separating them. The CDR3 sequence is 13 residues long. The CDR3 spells CASSDVGVEKLFF. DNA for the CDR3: TGTGCCAGCAGTGATGTAGGCGTAGAAAAACTGTTTTTT.

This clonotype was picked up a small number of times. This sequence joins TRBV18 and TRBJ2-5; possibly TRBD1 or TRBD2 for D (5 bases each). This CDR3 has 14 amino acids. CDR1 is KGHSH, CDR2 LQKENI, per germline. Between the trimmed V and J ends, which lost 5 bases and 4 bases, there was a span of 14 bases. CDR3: CASSSDRGPETQYF. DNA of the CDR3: TGTGCCAGCTCAAGTGATAGGGGACCAGAGACCCAGTACTTC.